The 23 T cell receptor beta chains in this list originate from one sample, sequenced in a study of monozygotic twins with inflammatory bowel disease. TCRdb reprocessed the 5' RACE reads and keeps a single row for each CDR3 protein, giving no DNA. In total, the table holds about 330,000 distinct CDR3 sequences. Source material: blood. These receptors were collected from a human donor with ulcerative colitis or Crohn's disease, or a healthy co-twin of an affected twin (not recorded which).

The V call is TRBV7-2, the J call TRBJ2-3. The CDR3 spans 12 residues. Germline V gene data show CDR1 as SGHTA and CDR2 as FQGNSA. This chain's CDR3 is CASGKDINTQYF.

The chain is built from TRBV12-3 or TRBV12-4 and TRBJ2-7; TCRdb's D call of TRBD1 is untestable without DNA. CDR3 size: 14 residues. The CDR3 protein is CASSPGRSIYEQYF.

This rearrangement joins TRBV6-5 to TRBJ1-6. This CDR3 region has 16 residues. Germline CDR1 MNHEY, CDR2 SVGAGI. Here the CDR3 reads CASSYGVSSYNSPLHF.

The rearrangement uses TRBV10-3 and TRBJ1-2; without DNA, the TCRdb call of TRBD1 cannot be checked. The CDR3 loop spans 21 amino acids. The germline V gene has CDR1 ENHRY and CDR2 SYGVKD. The CDR3 region is CAISRLGQDQYLTSDNYGYTF.

The genes are TRBV7-2 and TRBJ2-7; with no DNA, the TCRdb D assignment of TRBD1 cannot be verified. Germline V gives CDR1 SGHTA, CDR2 FQGNSA. This CDR3 region has 13 residues. This CDR3 reads CATAWSPRNEQYF.

This chain uses TRBV12-3 or TRBV12-4 with TRBJ1-1. CDR3 length equals 15 residues. The CDR3 here is CASSPPAGANTEAFF.

The chain has TRBV12-3 or TRBV12-4 and TRBJ2-5. The CDR3 is made up of 12 amino acids. This CDR3 is CAGSSGDETQYF.

The chain has TRBV6-5 and TRBJ1-2. This CDR3 region has 16 residues. The germline gives CDR1 MNHEY, CDR2 SVGAGI. The CDR3 loop reads CASSYSRQEGGYGYTF.

The gene calls are TRBV11-2 and TRBJ2-7. This CDR3 is built from 12 residues. CDR1 and CDR2 from the germline V gene are SGHAT and FQNNGV. This CDR3 is CASSHPGYEQYF.

V usage is TRBV29-1 and J usage is TRBJ2-5; TCRdb gives TRBD1 as the D gene, but with no DNA this cannot be confirmed. The CDR3 has 12 amino acids. Looked up from germline, CDR1 is SQVTM and CDR2 is ANQGSEA. CDR3 in amino acids: CSVDQGTETQYF.

The gene calls are TRBV20-1 and TRBJ1-2; TCRdb's assignment of TRBD1 cannot be checked, as there is no DNA. Germline V gene data show CDR1 as DFQATT and CDR2 as SNEGSKA (reference sequence). CDR3 length: 14 amino acids. CDR3 residues: CSARFPGKDYGYTF.

This chain joins TRBV12-3 or TRBV12-4 and TRBJ1-2; checking the TCRdb D call of TRBD1 is not possible without DNA. The CDR3 extends over 14 amino acids. CDR3: CASSFGGVRRGYTF.

The genes are TRBV25-1 and TRBJ2-1; TCRdb proposes TRBD2, but this gene call is untestable without DNA. In germline, CDR1 is MGHDK, CDR2 SYGVNS. The CDR3 loop spans 14 amino acids. CDR3 residues: CASSGYAGGYEQFF.

CDR3 in amino acids: CATSRDFLGVSGGNTGELFF. The J gene is TRBJ2-2, the V gene TRBV15; TCRdb reports TRBD2, a call that lacks DNA to check it against. Germline V lookup: CDR1 LNHNV, CDR2 YYDKDF (reference sequence). The CDR3 sequence is 20 residues long.

The CDR3 loop reads CASSATDGNSPLHF. V gene TRBV12-3 or TRBV12-4 combines with J gene TRBJ1-6. CDR3 size: 14 residues.

V usage is TRBV10-1 and J usage is TRBJ2-3; TCRdb indicates TRBD2, and absent DNA this call remains unverified. Looked up from germline, CDR1 is WNHNN and CDR2 is SYGVQD (reference sequence). The CDR3 extends over 12 amino acids. The CDR3 here is CATGPTSRTQYF.

The chain couples TRBV7-2 to TRBJ1-3; checking the TCRdb D call of TRBD1 is not possible without DNA. The germline CDR1 and CDR2 sequences are SGHTA and FQGNSA. The CDR3 totals 15 residues. The CDR3 reads CASSLAQGAGNTIYF.

V and J are TRBV20-1 and TRBJ1-1; TCRdb's D call, TRBD1, is unchecked because there is no DNA. CDR3 length equals 14 residues. Germline CDR1 and CDR2: DFQATT and SNEGSKA (reference sequence). CDR3 loop: CSARRGGESTEAFF.

The rearrangement joins TRBV28 to TRBJ2-7; lacking DNA, the TRBD1 call made by TCRdb goes unchecked. The CDR3 runs 16 residues. Germline V lookup: CDR1 MDHEN, CDR2 SYDVKM. The CDR3 sequence is CASSFRPGTGYYEQYF.

V and J are TRBV20-1 and TRBJ2-5. CDR1 is DFQATT, CDR2 SNEGSKA, per germline (reference sequence). The CDR3 is 14 residues long. The CDR3 reads CSARRPIVTETQYF.

This rearrangement joins TRBV5-1 to TRBJ2-1; TCRdb's D call of TRBD2 is untestable without DNA. The germline CDR1 and CDR2 sequences are SGHRS and YFSETQ. The CDR3 contains 16 residues. The CDR3: CASSSLTSGGANEQFF.

This rearrangement joins TRBV5-1 to TRBJ2-1. Germline V gene data show CDR1 as SGHRS and CDR2 as YFSETQ. CDR3 size: 11 residues. This CDR3 is CASSELDEQFF.

This chain links TRBV7-9 with TRBJ2-3; TCRdb's D call, TRBD2, is unchecked because there is no DNA. This CDR3 contains 17 residues. The V gene's germline CDR1 is SEHNR and CDR2 FQNEAQ (reference sequence). Here the CDR3 reads CASSLVTTSELTDTQYF. Combining the CDR3 with reference TRBV7-9 and TRBJ2-3 gives the whole variable domain DTGVSQNPRHKITKRGQNVTFRCDPISEHNRLYWYRQTLGQGPEFLTYFQNEAQLEKSRLLSDRFSAERPKGSFSTLEIQRTEQGDSAMYLCASSLVTTSELTDTQYFGPGTRLTVL.